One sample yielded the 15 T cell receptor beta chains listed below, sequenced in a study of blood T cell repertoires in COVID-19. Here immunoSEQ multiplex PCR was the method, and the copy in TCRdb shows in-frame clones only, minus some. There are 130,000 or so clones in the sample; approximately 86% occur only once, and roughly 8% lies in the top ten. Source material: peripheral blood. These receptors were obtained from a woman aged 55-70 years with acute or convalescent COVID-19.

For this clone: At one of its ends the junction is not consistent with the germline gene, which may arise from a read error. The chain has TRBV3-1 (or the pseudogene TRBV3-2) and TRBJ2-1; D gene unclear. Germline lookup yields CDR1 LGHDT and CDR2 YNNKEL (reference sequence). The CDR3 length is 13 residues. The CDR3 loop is CATSHTRNNEQFF. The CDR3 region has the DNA TGTGCCACCAGCCACACCAGGAACAATGAGCAGTTCTTC.

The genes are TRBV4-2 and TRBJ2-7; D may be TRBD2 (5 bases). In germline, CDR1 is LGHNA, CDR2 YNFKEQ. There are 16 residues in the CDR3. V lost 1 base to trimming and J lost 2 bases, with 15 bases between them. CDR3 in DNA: TGTGCCAGCAGCCAAGGATGGCGGAGGAGCCCCTACGAGCAGTACTTC. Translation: CASSQGWRRSPYEQYF.

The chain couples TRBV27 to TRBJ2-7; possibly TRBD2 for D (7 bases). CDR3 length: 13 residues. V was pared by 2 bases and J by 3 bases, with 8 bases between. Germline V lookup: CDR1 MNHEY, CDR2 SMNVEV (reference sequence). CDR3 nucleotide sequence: TGTGCCAGCAGTTTAAGGGGGGGCTACGAGCAGTACTTC. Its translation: CASSLRGGYEQYF.

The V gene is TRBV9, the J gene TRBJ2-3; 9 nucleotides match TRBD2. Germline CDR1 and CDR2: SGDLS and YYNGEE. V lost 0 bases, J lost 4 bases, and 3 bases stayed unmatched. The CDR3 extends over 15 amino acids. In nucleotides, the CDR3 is TGTGCCAGCAGCGTAGATGCGGGGGGGGCAGATACGCAGTATTTT. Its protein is CASSVDAGGADTQYF. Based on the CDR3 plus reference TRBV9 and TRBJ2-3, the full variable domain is DSGVTQTPKHLITATGQRVTLRCSPRSGDLSVYWYQQSLDQGLQFLIQYYNGEERAKGNILERFSAQQFPDLHSELNLSSLELGDSALYFCASSVDAGGADTQYFGPGTRLTVL.

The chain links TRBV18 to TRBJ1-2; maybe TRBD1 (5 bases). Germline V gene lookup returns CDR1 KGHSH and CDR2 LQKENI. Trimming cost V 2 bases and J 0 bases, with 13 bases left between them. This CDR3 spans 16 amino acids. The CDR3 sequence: CASSPETVIANYGYTF. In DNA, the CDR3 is TGTGCCAGCTCACCAGAGACAGTCATCGCTAACTATGGCTACACCTTC. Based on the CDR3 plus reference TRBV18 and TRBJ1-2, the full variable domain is NAGVMQNPRHLVRRRGQEARLRCSPMKGHSHVYWYRQLPEEGLKFMVYLQKENIIDESGMPKERFSAEFPKEGPSILRIQQVVRGDSAAYFCASSPETVIANYGYTFGSGTRLTVV.

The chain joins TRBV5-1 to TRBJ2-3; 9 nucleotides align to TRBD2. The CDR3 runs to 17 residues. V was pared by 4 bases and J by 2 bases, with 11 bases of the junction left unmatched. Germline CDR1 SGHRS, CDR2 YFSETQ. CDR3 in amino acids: CASSPNGASGATDTQYF. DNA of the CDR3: TGCGCCAGCAGCCCCAACGGGGCTAGCGGGGCCACAGATACGCAGTATTTT.

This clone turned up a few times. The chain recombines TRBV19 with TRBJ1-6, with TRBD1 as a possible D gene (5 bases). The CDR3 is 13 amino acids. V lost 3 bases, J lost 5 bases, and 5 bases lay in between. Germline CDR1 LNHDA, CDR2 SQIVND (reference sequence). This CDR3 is CASSMTDNSPLHF. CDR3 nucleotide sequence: TGTGCCAGTAGTATGACAGATAATTCACCCCTCCACTTT.

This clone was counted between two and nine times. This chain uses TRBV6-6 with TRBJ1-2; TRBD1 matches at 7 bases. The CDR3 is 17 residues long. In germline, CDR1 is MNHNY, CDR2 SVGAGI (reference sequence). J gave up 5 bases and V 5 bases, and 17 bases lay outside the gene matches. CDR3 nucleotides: TGTGCCAGCAGTCTTTTTAGACAGGGCACGGGCGCATATGGCTACACCTTC. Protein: CASSLFRQGTGAYGYTF.

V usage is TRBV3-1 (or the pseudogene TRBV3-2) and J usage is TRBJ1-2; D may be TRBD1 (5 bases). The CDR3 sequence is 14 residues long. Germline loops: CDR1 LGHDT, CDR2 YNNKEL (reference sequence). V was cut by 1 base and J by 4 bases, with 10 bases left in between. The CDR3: CASSQVGGTYGYTF. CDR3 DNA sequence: TGTGCCAGCAGCCAAGTAGGCGGGACCTATGGCTACACCTTC.

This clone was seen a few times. CDR3 in amino acids: CASSMSLGDRVEGSNTEAFF. DNA of the CDR3: TGTGCCAGTAGTATGAGCTTAGGGGACAGGGTGGAGGGATCGAACACTGAAGCTTTCTTT. The chain joins TRBV19 to TRBJ1-1; 9 positions agree with TRBD1. Trimming cost V 3 bases and J 1 base; bases outside gene matches: 18. This CDR3 has 20 amino acids. Germline V gene sequence: CDR1 LNHDA, CDR2 SQIVND (reference sequence).

The CDR3 bases are TGTGCCATCAGTGAGAATCCTCAGGGGACCCAGTACTTC. As protein: CAISENPQGTQYF. V usage is TRBV10-3 and J usage is TRBJ2-5; D possibly corresponds to TRBD1 (5 bases). Germline values: CDR1 ENHRY, CDR2 SYGVKD. Trimming shortened V by 2 bases and J by 7 bases, and 11 bases separated the two germline ends. The CDR3 length is 13 residues.

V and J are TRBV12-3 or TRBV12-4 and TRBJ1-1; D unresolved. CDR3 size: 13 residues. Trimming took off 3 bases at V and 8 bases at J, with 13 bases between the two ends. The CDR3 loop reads CASSFNEGGEAFF. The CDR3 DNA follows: TGTGCCAGCAGTTTTAATGAGGGAGGGGAAGCTTTCTTT.

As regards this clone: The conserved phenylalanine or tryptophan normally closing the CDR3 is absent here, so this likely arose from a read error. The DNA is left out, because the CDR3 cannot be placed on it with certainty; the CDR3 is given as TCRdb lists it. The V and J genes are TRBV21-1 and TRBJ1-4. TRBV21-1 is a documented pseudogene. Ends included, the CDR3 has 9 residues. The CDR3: CAGLRRERG.

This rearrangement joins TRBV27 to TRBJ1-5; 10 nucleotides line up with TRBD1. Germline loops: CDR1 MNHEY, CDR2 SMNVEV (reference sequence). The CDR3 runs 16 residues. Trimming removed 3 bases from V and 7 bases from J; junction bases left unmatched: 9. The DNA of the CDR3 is TGTGCCAGCAGTTTGTCGACAGGGGGCATGGGGCAGCCCCAGCATTTT. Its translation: CASSLSTGGMGQPQHF.

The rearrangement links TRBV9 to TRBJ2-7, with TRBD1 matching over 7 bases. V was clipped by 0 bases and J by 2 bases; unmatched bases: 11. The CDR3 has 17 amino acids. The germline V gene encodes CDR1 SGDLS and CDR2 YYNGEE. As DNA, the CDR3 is TGTGCCAGCAGCGTAGGGAGCCGGGACAGAGCTACCTACGAGCAGTACTTC. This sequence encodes CASSVGSRDRATYEQYF. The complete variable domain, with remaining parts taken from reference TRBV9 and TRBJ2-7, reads DSGVTQTPKHLITATGQRVTLRCSPRSGDLSVYWYQQSLDQGLQFLIQYYNGEERAKGNILERFSAQQFPDLHSELNLSSLELGDSALYFCASSVGSRDRATYEQYFGPGTRLTVT.